This TCR beta chain derives from a study of T cell repertoires in cytomegalovirus infection. Study information: It was the public TCR beta signatures that indicated both CMV infection and matching HLA type.

This clonotype was seen at least ten times. What it binds is not known. Study results and limitations: Carriers of CMV plus the relevant HLA were identified by cumulative public TCR beta family frequency. HLA-C-restricted CMV-specific TCR beta clonotypes prevailed in the ex vivo response.

The CDR3 length is 17 residues. V was trimmed by 5 bases and J by 5 bases, leaving 22 bases between them. From germline, CDR1 is SGHVS and CDR2 FQNEAQ. TCRdb independently ran MiXCR on the reads; one entry per CDR3 protein. The table lists roughly 280,000 distinct CDR3 sequences, 12% to 15% of them singletons, with around 8.1% in the top ten. This clonotype originated in a human donor in good health (CMV status not recorded). Some clones in this sample may be carry-over from other donors' samples. The specimen was PBMCs. The rearrangement links TRBV7-8 to TRBJ1-5, with D possibly being TRBD1 (6 bases). The CDR3: CASSPGEVNFIYQPQHF. The CDR3 nucleotides read TGTGCCAGCAGCCCAGGGGAGGTGAACTTTATTTATCAGCCCCAGCATTTT.